The present entry profiles one TCR beta chain with its context. As yet, its antigen is unknown. MiXCR was run by TCRdb on the RT-PCR reads, yielding one entry per CDR3 protein. The top ten hold 1.9% of the sample, which has fewer than 550,000 distinct CDR3 sequences, 25% seen once. The trim removed 2 bases at V and 3 bases at J, leaving 3 bases unmatched. CDR3 length equals 14 residues. Germline values: CDR1 KGHSH, CDR2 LQKENI. The data derive from a study of response to subunit inactivated influenza vaccine. Regarding the study as a whole: The authors suggested that every seasonal influenza vaccination recruits few new T cells.

The sequences come from CD4+ T cells sorted from PBMCs, collected approximately 5 days after vaccination. The TCR was taken from a man aged 45-65 years who received an inactivated influenza vaccine. The J gene is TRBJ1-2, the V gene TRBV18; 7 bases line up with TRBD1. The CDR3 DNA is TGTGCCAGCTCACCAAGCGGACAGGACTATGGCTACACCTTC. It translates to CASSPSGQDYGYTF.